This T cell receptor (beta chain) was obtained from a study of T cells after yellow fever vaccination. TCRdb fed the 5' RACE reads into MiXCR, producing one record per CDR3 protein. The data contain about 550,000 distinct CDR3 sequences, 15% to 20% of them singletons. As regards this clonotype: The antigen remains undetermined.

Findings and caveats of the study: Most primary-vaccination clones recurred post-booster (around 97% CD4, over 70% CD8). The presence of abundant clonotypes contaminating from the bulk population was possible in FACS-sorted repertoires.

Between the trimmed V and J ends, which lost 0 bases and 0 bases, there was a span of 6 bases. CDR3 length: 14 amino acids. Germline CDR1 reads MNHEY; CDR2 reads SVGAGI. The V gene is TRBV6-5, the J gene TRBJ2-7; no firm D call. Sequences were derived from PBMCs, sampled 15 days after the yellow fever booster vaccination. The TCR was taken from a young man who received the YFV17D yellow fever vaccine. CDR3 nucleotides: TGTGCCAGCAGTTACTCGGCGACCTCCTACGAGCAGTACTTC. It codes for CASSYSATSYEQYF.